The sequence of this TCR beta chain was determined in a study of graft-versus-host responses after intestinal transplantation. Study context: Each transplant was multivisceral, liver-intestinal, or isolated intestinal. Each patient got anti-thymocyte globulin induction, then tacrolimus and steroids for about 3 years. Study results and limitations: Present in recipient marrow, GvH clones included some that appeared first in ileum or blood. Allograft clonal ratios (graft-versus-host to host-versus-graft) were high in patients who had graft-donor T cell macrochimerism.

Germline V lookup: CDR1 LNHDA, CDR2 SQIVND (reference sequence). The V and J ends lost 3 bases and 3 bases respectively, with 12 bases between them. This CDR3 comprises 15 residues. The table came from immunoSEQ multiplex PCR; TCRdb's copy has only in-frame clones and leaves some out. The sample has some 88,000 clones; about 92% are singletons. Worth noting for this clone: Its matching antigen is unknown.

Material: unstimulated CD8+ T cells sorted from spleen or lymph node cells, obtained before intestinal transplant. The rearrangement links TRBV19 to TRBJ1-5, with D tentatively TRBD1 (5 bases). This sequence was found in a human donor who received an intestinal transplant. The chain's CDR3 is CASSIGQGVNQPQHF. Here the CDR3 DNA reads TGTGCCAGTAGTATCGGGCAGGGCGTCAATCAGCCCCAGCATTTT.